The sequence of this T cell receptor beta chain was determined in a study of blood T cell repertoires in COVID-19. CDR3 size: 14 residues. With V trimmed by 4 bases and J by 0 bases, 3 bases remained unmatched. Germline CDR1 reads SGHRS; CDR2 reads YFSETQ. In this sample, this clone turned up once. Sequencing used immunoSEQ multiplex PCR; TCRdb keeps in-frame clones, though not all of them. Of tens of thousands of clones in the sample, about 90% were seen once. The sequence came from a man older than 75 in a cohort sampled during active COVID-19. The V gene is TRBV5-1, the J gene TRBJ1-1; 7 bases agree with TRBD1. Sequences were obtained from peripheral blood. The CDR3 DNA follows: TGCGCCAGCAGCGCCGGGACAGTGAACACTGAAGCTTTCTTT. Translating it yields CASSAGTVNTEAFF.